Below are 21 T cell receptor beta chains sequenced from a single sample in a study of regulatory T cells in long-lasting Graves disease. Construction of TCR beta libraries relied on iRepertoire HTBI primers and on Arm-PCR targeting CDR3 regions. From the multiplex PCR reads, TCRdb called clonotypes with MiXCR, one entry per CDR3 protein. The repertoire holds about 310,000 distinct CDR3 sequences, over 15% seen once, with more than 30% in the top ten. Indicated time point: newly diagnosed GD, antithyroid drugs for less than 3 months. Extracted RNA from PBMCs served as the source of the TCR library. This material consisted of peripheral blood mononuclear cells (PBMCs), taken at new diagnosis, from a patient treated with antithyroid drugs. These receptors originate from a female donor with Graves disease.

This clonotype was seen at least ten times. The rearrangement links TRBV28 to TRBJ2-4; tentative D call: TRBD1 (5 bases). CDR1 and CDR2 (germline): MDHEN, SYDVKM. With 6 bases removed from V and 3 bases from J, the gap between germline ends came to 15 bases. The CDR3 sequence is 15 residues long. The CDR3 nucleotides are TGTGCCAGCAGCTTTCACAGGTGGAACAAAAACATTCAGTACTTC. Translating it yields CASSFHRWNKNIQYF. The full variable domain, its missing parts supplied by reference TRBV28 and TRBJ2-4, is DVKVTQSSRYLVKRTGEKVFLECVQDMDHENMFWYRQDPGLGLRLIYFSYDVKMKEKGDIPEGYSVSREKKERFSLILESASTNQTSMYLCASSFHRWNKNIQYFGAGTRLSVL.

In this sample, this clonotype turned up many times. The CDR3 DNA sequence: TGTGCCAGCAGCTTGGACAGGGACTTTAAAGCTTTCTTT. Translating gives CASSLDRDFKAFF. The genes are TRBV7-6 and TRBJ1-1; 8 nucleotides align to TRBD1. The ends lost 3 bases at V and 9 bases at J; junction bases unmatched: 6. The CDR3 has 13 amino acids. Germline CDR1 reads SGHVS; CDR2 reads FNYEAQ.

This clonotype was counted at least ten times. The rearrangement joins TRBV11-2 to TRBJ2-7; perhaps TRBD1 as D (5 bases). The CDR3 covers 14 residues. Trimming left V 4 bases short and J 2 bases short, with 12 bases between. Per germline, CDR1 SGHAT and CDR2 FQNNGV. The chain's CDR3 is CASSSTGLAYEQYF. The DNA for the CDR3 is TGTGCCAGCAGCTCTACAGGCCTTGCCTACGAGCAGTACTTC.

Turning to this clonotype: Only one base separates this from a far larger clonotype, so it likely reflects a read error. V and J are TRBV2 and TRBJ2-1, with TRBD2 identical over 9 bases. CDR1 and CDR2 from the germline V gene are SNHLY and FYNNEI. CDR3 size: 14 residues. V lost 6 bases and J lost 10; bases outside the gene matches: 10. In DNA, the CDR3 is TGTGCCAGCAGGTCCAGGACTAGCGTCGACGAGCAGTTCTTC. Translating gives CASRSRTSVDEQFF.

The sample holds many counts of this clonotype. This CDR3 is CASSQGARGSTDTQYF. DNA for the CDR3: TGTGCCAGCAGCCAAGGGGCTCGGGGTTCCACAGATACGCAGTATTTT. The V call is TRBV4-2, the J call TRBJ2-3, with D possibly matching TRBD2 (5 bases). Germline values: CDR1 LGHNA, CDR2 YNFKEQ. CDR3 length: 16 residues. The ends were cut back, 1 base at V and 2 bases at J, with 13 bases in the middle.

This clonotype was observed many times. The rearrangement joins TRBV28 to TRBJ1-5, with 8 bases identical to TRBD1. The CDR3 is 15 amino acids. J was trimmed by 2 bases and V by 5 bases; bases with no gene match: 5. The germline V gene encodes CDR1 MDHEN and CDR2 SYDVKM. CDR3 region: CASSAGQDGNQPQHF. CDR3 sequence (DNA): TGTGCCAGCAGTGCGGGACAGGACGGCAATCAGCCCCAGCATTTT.

This clonotype occurred many times. The CDR3 nucleotides are TGTGCCAGCAGCCGTAAGGTGGGACAGGACTATGGCTACACCTTC. This encodes CASSRKVGQDYGYTF. The chain employs TRBV27 and TRBJ1-2; 8 bases are a match to TRBD1. The CDR3 contains 15 residues. Looked up from germline, CDR1 is MNHEY and CDR2 is SMNVEV (reference sequence). V shed 6 bases and J 3 bases; nucleotides not matched to a gene: 9.

The gene calls are TRBV5-1 and TRBJ2-1, with 7 bases aligning to TRBD1. There are 16 residues in the CDR3. Germline V gives CDR1 SGHRS, CDR2 YFSETQ. J lost 2 bases, V lost 0 bases, and 5 bases had no gene match. CDR3 region: CASSLVTGFPYNEQFF. The CDR3 DNA follows: TGCGCCAGCAGCTTGGTGACAGGGTTTCCCTACAATGAGCAGTTCTTC.

This clonotype was detected many times. The rearrangement links TRBV2 to TRBJ2-5; 10 nucleotides agree with TRBD2. The trim removed 11 bases at V and 5 bases at J, leaving 11 bases unmatched. The CDR3 is 14 amino acids. Germline V gene sequence: CDR1 SNHLY, CDR2 FYNNEI. CDR3 sequence reads: CAGSLAGAVETQYF. As DNA, the CDR3 is TGTGCCGGATCTCTAGCGGGAGCGGTCGAGACCCAGTACTTC.

This clonotype was seen repeatedly, ten times or more. The chain joins TRBV10-3 to TRBJ2-5; D gene ambiguous. Trimming removed 3 bases at V and 1 base at J, with 15 bases between. CDR1 and CDR2 (germline): ENHRY, SYGVKD. The CDR3 length is 16 residues. The CDR3 region is CAISDPARGGQETQYF. CDR3 DNA sequence: TGTGCCATCAGTGACCCGGCCCGAGGTGGCCAAGAGACCCAGTACTTC.

This clonotype was seen repeatedly, ten times or more. The gene calls are TRBV11-3 and TRBJ2-1; TRBD2 agrees at 8 bases. The germline gives CDR1 SGHNT, CDR2 YENEEA. CDR3 size: 17 residues. V was pared by 6 bases and J by 3 bases, with 13 bases of the junction left unmatched. CDR3 loop: CASSPRKRESGYNEQFF. CDR3 DNA: TGTGCCAGCAGTCCTCGGAAGCGGGAGTCGGGCTACAATGAGCAGTTCTTC.

This clonotype was counted many times. The chain uses TRBV30 and TRBJ2-3, with 8 bases fitting TRBD2. Germline V gives CDR1 GTSNPN, CDR2 SVGIG (reference sequence). Trimming removed 2 bases from V and 1 base from J; junction bases left unmatched: 2. The CDR3 has 14 residues. CDR3 sequence: CAWSLSGGTDTQYF. In DNA form, the CDR3 reads TGTGCCTGGAGTCTTAGCGGGGGCACAGATACGCAGTATTTT.

This clonotype was seen at least ten times. The gene calls are TRBV28 and TRBJ2-5; D uncertain. V shed 6 bases and J shed 2 bases, with 16 bases lying between them. CDR1 is MDHEN, CDR2 SYDVKM, per germline. The CDR3 runs 15 residues. DNA for the CDR3: TGTGCCAGCAGCGATATATTGACCGGGCAAGAGACCCAGTACTTC. Translating it yields CASSDILTGQETQYF.

The chain recombines TRBV25-1 with TRBJ2-2, with a weak D call TRBD2 (5 bases). This CDR3 is 13 amino acids long. Per germline, CDR1 MGHDK and CDR2 SYGVNS. Between the trimmed V and J ends, which lost 7 bases and 2 bases, there was a span of 8 bases. The CDR3 DNA reads TGTGCCAGCATAGAGGGAAACACCGGGGAGCTGTTTTTT. Translating it yields CASIEGNTGELFF.

This clonotype showed up many times. One end of the junction is discordant with germline, which a read error may explain. This sequence joins TRBV5-1 and TRBJ2-1, with TRBD2 matching 10 bases. Germline lookup yields CDR1 SGHRS and CDR2 YFSETQ. The CDR3 loop spans 13 amino acids. The CDR3 DNA sequence: TGTGCCAGCAGTTTAGCGGGAGGTATTGAGCAGTTCTTC. Translation gives CASSLAGGIEQFF.

This clonotype was recorded many times. The chain combines TRBV6-1 with TRBJ2-1; D gene uncertain. This CDR3 has 15 amino acids. Germline V CDR1 and CDR2: MNHNS, SASEGT. V lost 7 bases and J 0 bases, leaving 13 bases between the germline ends. The CDR3 DNA is TGTGCCAGCATCCGAGGACGGAGCTCCTACAATGAGCAGTTCTTC. It translates to CASIRGRSSYNEQFF.

In this sample, this clonotype turned up many times. The chain uses TRBV20-1 and TRBJ2-7, with D perhaps TRBD2 (5 bases). CDR1 DFQATT and CDR2 SNEGSKA come from the germline V gene (reference sequence). The CDR3 length is 13 residues. The ends were cut back, 4 bases at V and 6 bases at J, with 16 bases in the middle. The CDR3 DNA is TGCAGTGCTAACACGCACGGGAAGCTCGAGCAGTACTTC. Its protein product is CSANTHGKLEQYF.

This rearrangement joins TRBV6-1 to TRBJ2-2, with 7 bases that match TRBD2. CDR3 length: 16 residues. V lost 6 bases to trimming and J lost 4 bases; unmatched junction nucleotides: 11. Germline V CDR1 and CDR2: MNHNS, SASEGT. CDR3 bases: TGTGCCAGCAGCTCTCGGGGAGGGCCACCCACCGGGGAGCTGTTTTTT. Translated, it gives CASSSRGGPPTGELFF.

The chain uses TRBV7-9 and TRBJ2-2; D is undetermined. The CDR3 runs to 12 residues. Trimming cost V 6 bases and J 7 bases, with 9 bases left between them. Germline-derived CDR1 and CDR2 are SEHNR and FQNEAQ (reference sequence). Here the CDR3 reads CASRGSGGELFF. DNA of the CDR3: TGTGCCAGCAGAGGTTCGGGCGGGGAGCTGTTTTTT.

V gene TRBV9 combines with J gene TRBJ1-2; tentative D call: TRBD1 (5 bases). CDR1 SGDLS and CDR2 YYNGEE come from the germline V gene. V was cut by 3 bases and J by 8 bases, with 11 bases left in between. The CDR3 is made up of 12 amino acids. This CDR3 is CASSGAGGGYTF. CDR3 coding DNA: TGTGCCAGCAGCGGGGCGGGGGGGGGCTACACCTTC.

To note about this clonotype: A much larger clonotype is one base distant, so this may be a read error. The genes are TRBV7-2 and TRBJ2-2, with 8 bases lining up with TRBD2. V shed 5 bases, J shed 6 bases, and the junction held 11 bases outside the gene matches. This CDR3 comprises 16 residues. Germline CDR1 is SGHTA and CDR2 is FQGNSA. The CDR3 region has the DNA TGTGCCAGCAGCCCCCGGGCGGGAGGTTTGGCCGGGGAGCTGTTTTTT. This sequence encodes CASSPRAGGLAGELFF.